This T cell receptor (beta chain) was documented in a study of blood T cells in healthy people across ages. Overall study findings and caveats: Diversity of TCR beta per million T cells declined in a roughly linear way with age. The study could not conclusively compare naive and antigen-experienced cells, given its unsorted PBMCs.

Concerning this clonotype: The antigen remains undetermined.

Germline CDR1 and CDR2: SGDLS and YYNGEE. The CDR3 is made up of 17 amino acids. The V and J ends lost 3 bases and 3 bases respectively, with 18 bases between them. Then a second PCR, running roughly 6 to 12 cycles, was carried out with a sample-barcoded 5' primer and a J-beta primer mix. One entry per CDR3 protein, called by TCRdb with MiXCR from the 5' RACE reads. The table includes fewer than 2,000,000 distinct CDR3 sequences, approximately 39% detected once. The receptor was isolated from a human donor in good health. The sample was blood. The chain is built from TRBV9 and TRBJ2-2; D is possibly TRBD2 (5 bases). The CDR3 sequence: CASSASQWGEDTGELFF. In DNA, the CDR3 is TGTGCCAGCAGCGCGTCCCAATGGGGAGAGGACACCGGGGAGCTGTTTTTT.